The next 15 T cell receptor beta chains were all read from a single sample in a study of T-cell reconstitution after alpha-beta-depleted transplantation in children. Unique molecular identifiers tagged the TCRbeta library. TCRdb called the PCR reads again in MiXCR, with one record for every CDR3 protein. The table lists about 200,000 distinct CDR3 sequences, 6.6% of them singletons. Sequenced material: PBMCs, taken before TCRalphabeta/CD19-depleted stem cell transplant. The source of these receptors is a boy aged 2 to 10 with acute lymphoblastic leukemia, due to receive a stem cell transplant.

This clonotype has at least ten counts. The chain uses TRBV28 and TRBJ2-7; TRBD2 matches 9 bases. Germline V CDR1 and CDR2: MDHEN, SYDVKM. This CDR3 contains 16 residues. J was trimmed by 3 bases and V by 1 base; bases with no gene match: 7. The DNA for the CDR3 is TGTGCCAGCAGTTTATTGTCGCTAGCGGGGCACTACGAGCAGTACTTC. As protein: CASSLLSLAGHYEQYF.

The J gene is TRBJ2-7, the V gene TRBV6-2 or TRBV6-3, with 7 bases identical to TRBD1. Trimming cost V 4 bases and J 5 bases; bases outside gene matches: 17. The CDR3 extends over 17 amino acids. Germline assignment: CDR1 MNHEY and CDR2 SVGEGT. The CDR3 sequence is CASSSLKTGQLVNEQYF. CDR3 bases: TGTGCCAGCAGTTCGCTGAAGACAGGGCAACTTGTGAACGAGCAGTACTTC.

Many counts were recorded for this clonotype. The rearrangement uses TRBV7-6 and TRBJ2-3; D unclear. The V end lost 0 bases, the J end lost 2 bases, and 12 bases lay between the germline ends. This CDR3 region has 16 residues. Germline V gene lookup returns CDR1 SGHVS and CDR2 FNYEAQ. The CDR3 DNA reads as TGTGCCAGCAGCTTAGCGGCTTCAGCAAACACAGATACGCAGTATTTT. Encoded protein: CASSLAASANTDTQYF.

A few counts support this clonotype. The CDR3 nucleotides read TGTGCCAGCAGCTTTCCGAGAAAGGGGGTCGACGGGGAGCTGTTTTTT. Its protein is CASSFPRKGVDGELFF. The chain employs TRBV7-8 and TRBJ2-2, with TRBD1 as a possible D gene (6 bases). V gave up 3 bases and J gave up 7 bases, with 18 bases separating them. The germline CDR1 and CDR2 sequences are SGHVS and FQNEAQ. The CDR3 is 16 amino acids.

CDR3 coding DNA: TGTGCCAGCAGTCGCGTTTCCGGGACAGGCCTCCCCTACGAGCAGTACTTC. It codes for CASSRVSGTGLPYEQYF. The chain carries TRBV6-5 and TRBJ2-7; TRBD1 matches at 8 bases. After removal of 5 bases from V and 2 bases from J, the junction contained 14 bases not matched to a gene. The CDR3 contains 17 residues. Looked up from germline, CDR1 is MNHEY and CDR2 is SVGAGI.

This clonotype occurred many times. The chain links TRBV7-2 to TRBJ2-2; D is uncertain. Germline loops: CDR1 SGHTA, CDR2 FQGNSA. The CDR3 is 15 residues long. Trimming left V 2 bases short and J 3 bases short, with 10 bases between. This chain's CDR3 is CASSLTGRYTGELFF. In DNA, the CDR3 is TGTGCCAGCAGCTTAACGGGCAGGTACACCGGGGAGCTGTTTTTT.

The sample holds many counts of this clonotype. CDR3 amino acids: CASSKSTGTSSGNTIYF. The CDR3 coding sequence is TGTGCCAGCTCAAAATCGACAGGGACCAGCTCTGGAAACACCATATATTTT. V gene TRBV18 combines with J gene TRBJ1-3, with 7 bases matching TRBD1. This CDR3 contains 17 residues. Germline V gene lookup returns CDR1 KGHSH and CDR2 LQKENI. Trimming at V came to 5 bases and at J to 0 bases, leaving 10 bases not matched to a gene.

This clonotype has at least ten counts. This chain connects TRBV7-3 to TRBJ2-5; D assignment may be TRBD1 or TRBD2 (5 bases each). The CDR3 loop spans 15 amino acids. Trimming left V 5 bases short and J 2 bases short, with 15 bases between. Per the germline V gene, CDR1 is SGHTA and CDR2 is FQGTGA. The CDR3 nucleotides are TGTGCCAGCAGCGAAGGGGATTGGGGGCAAGAGACCCAGTACTTC. Protein: CASSEGDWGQETQYF.

This clonotype was counted many times. The V and J genes are TRBV14 and TRBJ2-2; D gene ambiguous. Germline V gene lookup returns CDR1 SGHDN and CDR2 FVKESK. V lost 0 bases and J 6 bases, leaving 5 bases between the germline ends. CDR3 length: 13 amino acids. CDR3 protein: CASSQESAGELFF. The CDR3 nucleotides are TGTGCCAGCAGCCAAGAAAGCGCCGGGGAGCTGTTTTTT.

There are many counts of this clonotype. The chain has TRBV14 and TRBJ2-1; no clear D. The germline gives CDR1 SGHDN, CDR2 FVKESK. This CDR3 is 14 amino acids long. The V gene lost 4 bases and the J gene lost 2 bases, with 9 bases spanning the gap. The CDR3 DNA reads TGTGCCAGCAGCCCTCCCGGTGCCTACAATGAGCAGTTCTTC. This sequence encodes CASSPPGAYNEQFF.

This clonotype showed up many times. This chain links TRBV6-1 with TRBJ2-7; tentatively, D is TRBD2 (7 bases). Between the trimmed V and J ends, which lost 8 bases and 3 bases, there was a span of 23 bases. The CDR3 is made up of 16 amino acids. The germline V gene has CDR1 MNHNS and CDR2 SASEGT. The chain's CDR3 is CASGPGGGITFYEQYF. As DNA, the CDR3 is TGTGCCAGCGGCCCCGGCGGGGGCATCACCTTCTACGAGCAGTACTTC.

The table lists this clonotype with many counts. The gene calls are TRBV12-3 or TRBV12-4 and TRBJ2-7; the D is unclear. The CDR3 spans 13 residues. V dropped 6 bases and J dropped 0 bases, with 9 bases sitting between them. DNA for the CDR3: TGTGCCAGCAGCCGTCAGAGCTCCTACGAGCAGTACTTC. Translation gives CASSRQSSYEQYF.

This clonotype has ten or more counts. The chain uses TRBV20-1 and TRBJ2-1, with 9 nucleotides matching TRBD2. The germline V gene encodes CDR1 DFQATT and CDR2 SNEGSKA (reference sequence). CDR3 length: 15 residues. After removal of 6 bases from V and 5 bases from J, the junction contained 11 bases not matched to a gene. The CDR3 DNA reads TGCAGTGCAGACCCAAGGTCTAGCGGGAACAATGAGCAGTTCTTC. It is translated as CSADPRSSGNNEQFF.

J is TRBJ2-5 and V is TRBV30, with unresolved D. CDR3 length equals 13 residues. V dropped 4 bases and J dropped 9 bases, with 18 bases sitting between them. Germline CDR1 reads GTSNPN; CDR2 reads SVGIG (reference sequence). CDR3 DNA sequence: TGTGCCTGGACCAAGATTGGGGTAAAGGCCCAGTACTTC. Encoded protein: CAWTKIGVKAQYF.

This clonotype was picked up many times. The genes are TRBV12-3 or TRBV12-4 and TRBJ2-7; 9 bases are shared with TRBD1. Trimming took 8 bases from V and 2 from J; bases not matched to a gene: 4. The CDR3 extends over 13 amino acids. CDR3 in amino acids: CASGDRGAYEQYF. The DNA of the CDR3 is TGTGCCAGCGGTGACAGGGGGGCCTACGAGCAGTACTTC.